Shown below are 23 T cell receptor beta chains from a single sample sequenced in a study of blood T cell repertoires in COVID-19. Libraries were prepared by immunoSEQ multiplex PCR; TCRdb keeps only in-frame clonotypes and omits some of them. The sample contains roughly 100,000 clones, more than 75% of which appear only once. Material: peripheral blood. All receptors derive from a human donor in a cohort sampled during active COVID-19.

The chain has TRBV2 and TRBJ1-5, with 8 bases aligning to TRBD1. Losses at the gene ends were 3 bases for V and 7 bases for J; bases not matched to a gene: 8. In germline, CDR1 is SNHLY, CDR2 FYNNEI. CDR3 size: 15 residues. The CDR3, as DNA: TGTGCCAGCAGTGATCAAGGACAGGGAGGGCAGCCCCAGCATTTT. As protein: CASSDQGQGGQPQHF.

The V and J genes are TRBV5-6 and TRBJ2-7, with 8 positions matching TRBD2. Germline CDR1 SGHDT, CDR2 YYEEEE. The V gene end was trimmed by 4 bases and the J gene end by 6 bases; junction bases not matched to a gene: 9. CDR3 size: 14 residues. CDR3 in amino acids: CASSPTGGRIEQYF. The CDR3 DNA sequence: TGTGCCAGCAGCCCCACAGGCGGGAGGATCGAGCAGTACTTC.

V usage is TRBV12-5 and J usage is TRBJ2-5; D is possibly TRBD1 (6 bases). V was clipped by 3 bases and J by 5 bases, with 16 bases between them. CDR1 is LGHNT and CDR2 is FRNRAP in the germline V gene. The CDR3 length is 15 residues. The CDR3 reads CASGFPTGIMETQYF. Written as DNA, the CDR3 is TGTGCTAGTGGTTTCCCAACAGGGATTATGGAGACCCAGTACTTC. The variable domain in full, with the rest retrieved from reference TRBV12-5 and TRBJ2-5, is DARVTQTPRHKVTEMGQEVTMRCQPILGHNTVFWYRQTMMQGLELLAYFRNRAPLDDSGMPKDRFSAEMPDATLATLKIQPSEPRDSAVYFCASGFPTGIMETQYFGPGTRLLVL.

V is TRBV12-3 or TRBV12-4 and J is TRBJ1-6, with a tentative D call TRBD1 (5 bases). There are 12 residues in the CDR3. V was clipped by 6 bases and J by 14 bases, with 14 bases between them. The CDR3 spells CASSRQKGALHF. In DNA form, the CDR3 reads TGTGCCAGCAGCCGCCAGAAAGGGGCCCTCCACTTT.

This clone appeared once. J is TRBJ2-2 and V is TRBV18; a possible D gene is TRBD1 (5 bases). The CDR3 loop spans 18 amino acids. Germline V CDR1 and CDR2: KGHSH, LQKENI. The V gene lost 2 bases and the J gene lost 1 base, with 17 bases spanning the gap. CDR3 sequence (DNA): TGTGCCAGCTCACCAGATGGAGACAGCCCATTGAACACCGGGGAGCTGTTTTTT. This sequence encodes CASSPDGDSPLNTGELFF.

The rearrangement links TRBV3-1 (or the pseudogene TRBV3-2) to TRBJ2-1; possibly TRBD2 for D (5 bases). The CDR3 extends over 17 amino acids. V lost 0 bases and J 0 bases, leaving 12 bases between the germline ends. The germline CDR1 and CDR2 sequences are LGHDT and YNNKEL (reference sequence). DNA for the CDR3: TGTGCCAGCAGCCAAGATCTCTGGAGCGGCTCCTACAATGAGCAGTTCTTC. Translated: CASSQDLWSGSYNEQFF.

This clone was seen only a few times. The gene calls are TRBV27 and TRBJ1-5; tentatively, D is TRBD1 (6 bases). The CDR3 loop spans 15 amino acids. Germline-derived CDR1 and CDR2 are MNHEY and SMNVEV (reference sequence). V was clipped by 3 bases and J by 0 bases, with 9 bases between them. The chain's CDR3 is CASSFGGHSNQPQHF. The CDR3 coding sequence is TGTGCCAGCAGTTTCGGGGGGCATAGCAATCAGCCCCAGCATTTT.

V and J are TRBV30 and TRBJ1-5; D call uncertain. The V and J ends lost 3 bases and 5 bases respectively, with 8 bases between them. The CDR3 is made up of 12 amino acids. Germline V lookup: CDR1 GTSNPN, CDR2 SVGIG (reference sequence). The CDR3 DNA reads TGTGCCTGGAGCGGGGTACATCAGCCCCAGCATTTT. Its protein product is CAWSGVHQPQHF.

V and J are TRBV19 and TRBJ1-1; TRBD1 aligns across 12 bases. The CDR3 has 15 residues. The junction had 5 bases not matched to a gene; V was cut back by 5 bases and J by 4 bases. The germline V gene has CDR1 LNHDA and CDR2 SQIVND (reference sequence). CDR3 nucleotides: TGTGCCAGTAGTTCGTCGGGACAGGGGGCCACTGAAGCTTTCTTT. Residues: CASSSSGQGATEAFF.

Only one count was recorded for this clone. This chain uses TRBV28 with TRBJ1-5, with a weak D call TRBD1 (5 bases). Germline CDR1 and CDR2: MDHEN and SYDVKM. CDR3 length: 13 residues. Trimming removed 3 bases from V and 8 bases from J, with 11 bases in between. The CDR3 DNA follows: TGTGCCAGCAGTTTTCAGGGTATGAAGCCCCAGCATTTT. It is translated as CASSFQGMKPQHF. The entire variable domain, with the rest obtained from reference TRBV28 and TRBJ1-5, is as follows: DVKVTQSSRYLVKRTGEKVFLECVQDMDHENMFWYRQDPGLGLRLIYFSYDVKMKEKGDIPEGYSVSREKKERFSLILESASTNQTSMYLCASSFQGMKPQHFGDGTRLSIL.

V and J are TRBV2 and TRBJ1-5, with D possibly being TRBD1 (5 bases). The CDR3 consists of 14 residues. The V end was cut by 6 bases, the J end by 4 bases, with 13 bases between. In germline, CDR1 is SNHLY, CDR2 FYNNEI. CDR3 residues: CASSPTAENQPQHF. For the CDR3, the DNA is TGTGCCAGCAGCCCGACAGCTGAAAATCAGCCCCAGCATTTT.

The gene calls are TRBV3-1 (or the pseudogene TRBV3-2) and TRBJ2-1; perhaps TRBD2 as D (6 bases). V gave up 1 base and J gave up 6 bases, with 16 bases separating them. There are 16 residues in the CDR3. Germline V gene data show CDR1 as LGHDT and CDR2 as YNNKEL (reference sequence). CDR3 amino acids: CASSQVREPWRNEQFF. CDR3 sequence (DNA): TGTGCCAGCAGCCAAGTTCGGGAGCCGTGGCGCAATGAGCAGTTCTTC.

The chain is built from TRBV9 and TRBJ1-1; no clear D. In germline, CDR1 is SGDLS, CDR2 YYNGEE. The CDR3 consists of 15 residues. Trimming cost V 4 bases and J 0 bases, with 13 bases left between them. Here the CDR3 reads CASSPQDTLNTEAFF. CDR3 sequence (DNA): TGTGCCAGCAGCCCACAAGACACCTTGAACACTGAAGCTTTCTTT.

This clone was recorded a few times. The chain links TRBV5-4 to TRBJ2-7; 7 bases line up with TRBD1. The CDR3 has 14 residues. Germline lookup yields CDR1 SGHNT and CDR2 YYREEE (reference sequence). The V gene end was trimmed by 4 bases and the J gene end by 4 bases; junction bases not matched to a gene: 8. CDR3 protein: CASSSRTGTYEQYF. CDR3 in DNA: TGTGCCAGCAGCAGTCGGACAGGCACTTACGAGCAGTACTTC.

The CDR3 protein is CASSISRGETQYF. The CDR3 DNA reads TGTGCCAGTAGTATAAGTAGAGGGGAGACCCAGTACTTC. The chain carries TRBV19 and TRBJ2-5; D is perhaps TRBD2 (5 bases). This CDR3 region has 13 residues. Trimming cost V 2 bases and J 5 bases, with 9 bases left between them. Germline V gene data show CDR1 as LNHDA and CDR2 as SQIVND (reference sequence). Filled out from reference TRBV19 and TRBJ2-5, the complete variable domain reads DGGITQSPKYLFRKEGQNVTLSCEQNLNHDAMYWYRQDPGQGLRLIYYSQIVNDFQKGDIAEGYSVSREKKESFPLTVTSAQKNPTAFYLCASSISRGETQYFGPGTRLLVL.

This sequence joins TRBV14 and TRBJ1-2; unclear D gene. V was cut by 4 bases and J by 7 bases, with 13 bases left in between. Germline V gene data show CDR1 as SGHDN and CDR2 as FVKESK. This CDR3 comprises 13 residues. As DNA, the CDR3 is TGTGCCAGCAGCCCGAGAGGAGGATTTGGCTACACCTTC. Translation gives CASSPRGGFGYTF.

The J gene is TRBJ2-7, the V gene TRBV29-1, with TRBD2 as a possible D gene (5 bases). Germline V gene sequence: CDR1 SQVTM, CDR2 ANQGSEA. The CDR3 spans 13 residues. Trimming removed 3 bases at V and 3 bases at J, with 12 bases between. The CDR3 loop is CSVELEAGYEQYF. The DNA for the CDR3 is TGCAGCGTTGAGCTAGAGGCGGGCTACGAGCAGTACTTC.

CDR3 residues: CASSIRASGGSYNEQFF. CDR3 bases: TGTGCCAGTAGTATCAGAGCATCCGGGGGCTCCTACAATGAGCAGTTCTTC. V and J are TRBV19 and TRBJ2-1; weak D call: TRBD2 (6 bases). The CDR3 has 17 residues. Trimming cost V 3 bases and J 0 bases, with 15 bases left between them. Germline V gene lookup returns CDR1 LNHDA and CDR2 SQIVND (reference sequence).

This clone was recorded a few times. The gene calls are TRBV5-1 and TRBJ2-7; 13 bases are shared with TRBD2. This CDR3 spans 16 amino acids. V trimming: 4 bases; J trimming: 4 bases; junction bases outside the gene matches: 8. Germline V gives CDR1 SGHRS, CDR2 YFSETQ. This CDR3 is CASSPGTSGAAYEQYF. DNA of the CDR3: TGCGCCAGCAGCCCCGGGACTAGCGGGGCCGCTTACGAGCAGTACTTC.

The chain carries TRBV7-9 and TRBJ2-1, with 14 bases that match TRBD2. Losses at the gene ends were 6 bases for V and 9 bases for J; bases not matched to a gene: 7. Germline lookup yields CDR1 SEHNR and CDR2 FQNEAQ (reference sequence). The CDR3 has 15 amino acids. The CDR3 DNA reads TGTGCCAGCAGTTGGGGACTAGCGGGAGCGAGTGAGCAGTTCTTC. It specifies CASSWGLAGASEQFF.

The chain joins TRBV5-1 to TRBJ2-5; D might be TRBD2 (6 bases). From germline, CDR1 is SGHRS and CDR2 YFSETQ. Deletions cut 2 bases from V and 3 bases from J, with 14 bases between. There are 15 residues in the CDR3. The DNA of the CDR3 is TGCGCCAGCAGCTTATGGGGCAGGGAGGAAGAGACCCAGTACTTC. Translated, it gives CASSLWGREEETQYF.

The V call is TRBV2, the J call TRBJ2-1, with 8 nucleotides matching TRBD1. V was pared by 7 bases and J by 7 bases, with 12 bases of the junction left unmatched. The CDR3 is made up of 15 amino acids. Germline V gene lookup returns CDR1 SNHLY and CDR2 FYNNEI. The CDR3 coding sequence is TGTGCCAGCATGCTGGACAGGGCTTTGCAGAATGAGCAGTTCTTC. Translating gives CASMLDRALQNEQFF.

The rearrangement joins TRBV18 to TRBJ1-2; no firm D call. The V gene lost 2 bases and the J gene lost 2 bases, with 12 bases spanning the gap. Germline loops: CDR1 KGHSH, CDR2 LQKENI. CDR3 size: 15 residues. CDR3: CASSPGLGANYGYTF. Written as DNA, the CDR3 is TGTGCCAGCTCACCAGGTTTAGGAGCCAACTATGGCTACACCTTC.